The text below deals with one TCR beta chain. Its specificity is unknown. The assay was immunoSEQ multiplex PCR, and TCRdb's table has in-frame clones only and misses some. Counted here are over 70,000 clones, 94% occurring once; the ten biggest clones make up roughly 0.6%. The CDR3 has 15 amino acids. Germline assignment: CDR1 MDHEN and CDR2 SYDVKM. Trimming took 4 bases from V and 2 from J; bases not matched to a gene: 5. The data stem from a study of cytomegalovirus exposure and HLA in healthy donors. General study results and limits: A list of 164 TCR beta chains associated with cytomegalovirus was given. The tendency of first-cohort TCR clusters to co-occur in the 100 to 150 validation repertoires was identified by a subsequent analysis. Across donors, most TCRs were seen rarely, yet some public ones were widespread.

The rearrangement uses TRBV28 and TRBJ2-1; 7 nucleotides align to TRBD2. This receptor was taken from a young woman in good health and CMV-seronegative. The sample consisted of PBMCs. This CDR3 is CASSSPGGPYNEQFF. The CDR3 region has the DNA TGTGCCAGCAGTTCTCCGGGGGGTCCCTACAATGAGCAGTTCTTC.